These 21 T cell receptor beta chains share one sample of origin, sequenced in a study of neoadjuvant nivolumab and ipilimumab in lung cancer. Using immunoSEQ multiplex PCR, the repertoire was profiled, and TCRdb retains in-frame clones only, with some absent. The repertoire holds tens of thousands of clones, with 65% to 85% as singletons. Here the sequenced sample was peripheral blood, taken before neoadjuvant nivolumab, alone or with ipilimumab. Receptor source: an adult with non-small cell lung cancer.

The chain employs TRBV10-3 and TRBJ2-1; the match to TRBD2 covers 16 bases. V lost 8 bases, J lost 7 bases, and 5 bases stayed unmatched. CDR3 length equals 15 residues. Per the germline V gene, CDR1 is ENHRY and CDR2 is SYGVKD. DNA of the CDR3: TGTGCCATCGGGACTAGCGGGGGGGCGGGGAATGAGCAGTTCTTC. Protein: CAIGTSGGAGNEQFF.

The rearrangement uses TRBV15 and TRBJ2-7; TRBD1 agrees at 8 bases. The J segment lost 1 base and the V segment lost 3 bases, leaving 5 bases of the junction unmatched. CDR1 is LNHNV, CDR2 YYDKDF, per germline (reference sequence). This CDR3 is 15 amino acids long. The CDR3 reads CATSREGTGSYEQYF. CDR3 coding DNA: TGTGCCACCAGCAGGGAAGGGACAGGATCCTACGAGCAGTACTTC.

The genes are TRBV19 and TRBJ2-1; no firm D call. V gave up 1 base and J gave up 9 bases, with 13 bases separating them. The CDR3 is 14 residues long. Germline values: CDR1 LNHDA, CDR2 SQIVND (reference sequence). CDR3 bases: TGTGCCAGTAGTATAGTAAGCCTCAAGGGTGAGCAGTTCTTC. It yields the protein CASSIVSLKGEQFF.

J is TRBJ1-3 and V is TRBV9; D is uncertain. The CDR3 spans 14 residues. V lost 4 bases to trimming and J lost 4 bases, with 12 bases between them. CDR1 and CDR2 (germline): SGDLS, YYNGEE. CDR3 region: CASSKRAVGNTIYF. The CDR3 bases are TGTGCCAGCAGCAAAAGAGCAGTAGGAAACACCATATATTTT.

The rearrangement joins TRBV6-1 to TRBJ2-1, with 7 bases fitting TRBD2. After removal of 7 bases from V and 5 bases from J, the junction contained 5 bases not matched to a gene. CDR1 MNHNS and CDR2 SASEGT come from the germline V gene. The CDR3 runs 13 residues. CDR3 sequence (DNA): TGTGCCAGCAATAGCGGGCGGCACAATGAGCAGTTCTTC. It codes for CASNSGRHNEQFF.

V and J are TRBV7-2 and TRBJ2-7; the D gene is possibly TRBD1 (5 bases). CDR3 length: 15 residues. The V gene lost 3 bases and the J gene lost 0 bases, with 12 bases spanning the gap. Germline V CDR1 and CDR2: SGHTA, FQGNSA. The CDR3 coding sequence is TGTGCCAGCAGCTTCGCTCAGGGCTACTCCTACGAGCAGTACTTC. Its translation is CASSFAQGYSYEQYF.

This clone was counted a few times. J is TRBJ1-1 and V is TRBV27; 7 bases fit TRBD1. J gave up 9 bases and V 1 base, and 8 bases lay outside the gene matches. The CDR3 spans 14 residues. Germline V gene sequence: CDR1 MNHEY, CDR2 SMNVEV (reference sequence). CDR3 bases: TGTGCCAGCAGTTTATGGGGTGCACAGGGGAAAGCTTTCTTT. Translated, it gives CASSLWGAQGKAFF.

The chain employs TRBV7-7 and TRBJ2-5; D gene unclear. This CDR3 is built from 16 residues. The germline gives CDR1 SSHAT, CDR2 FNYEAQ (reference sequence). Deletions cut 1 base from V and 0 bases from J, with 12 bases between. CDR3 DNA: TGTGCCAGCAGCTTAGGGGGTCAGGACCACCAAGAGACCCAGTACTTC. It translates to CASSLGGQDHQETQYF.

A word on this clone: Different DNA sequences within this sample yield the same CDR3. The chain uses TRBV29-1 and TRBJ2-7; perhaps D is TRBD1 or TRBD2 (5 bases each). There are 11 residues in the CDR3. V was trimmed by 4 bases and J by 8 bases, leaving 12 bases between them. Germline CDR1 reads SQVTM; CDR2 reads ANQGSEA. The CDR3 here is CSVGQGPQQYF. CDR3 DNA: TGCAGCGTTGGGCAGGGACCACAGCAGTACTTC.

This clone was counted a single time. The chain joins TRBV10-2 to TRBJ1-2, with D perhaps matching TRBD1 (5 bases). V lost 4 bases, J lost 7 bases, and 10 bases lay in between. This CDR3 has 12 residues. The germline V gene has CDR1 WSHSY and CDR2 SAAADI. CDR3 residues: CASSAGTSGYTF. CDR3 nucleotides: TGCGCCAGCAGTGCCGGGACTTCTGGCTACACCTTC.

The CDR3 spells CASTQDYGTDTQYF. In nucleotides, the CDR3 is TGTGCCAGCACCCAGGACTATGGCACAGATACGCAGTATTTT. The chain is built from TRBV5-6 and TRBJ2-3; D is possibly TRBD2 (6 bases). The CDR3 extends over 14 amino acids. Germline values: CDR1 SGHDT, CDR2 YYEEEE. The V end was cut by 6 bases, the J end by 1 base, with 12 bases between. The variable domain in full, with the rest retrieved from reference TRBV5-6 and TRBJ2-3, is DAGVTQSPTHLIKTRGQQVTLRCSPKSGHDTVSWYQQALGQGPQFIFQYYEEEERQRGNFPDRFSGHQFPNYSSELNVNALLLGDSALYLCASTQDYGTDTQYFGPGTRLTVL.

This clone was seen just once. The genes are TRBV11-2 and TRBJ1-2; D gene unclear. In germline, CDR1 is SGHAT, CDR2 FQNNGV. This CDR3 contains 13 residues. V gave up 5 bases and J gave up 3 bases, with 10 bases separating them. For the CDR3, the DNA is TGTGCCAGCAGCCTCGCGGCCGACTATGGCTACACCTTC. Protein product: CASSLAADYGYTF.

This clone has only a few counts. J is TRBJ2-7 and V is TRBV6-5; 9 bases are shared with TRBD1. This CDR3 contains 16 residues. Trimming at V came to 0 bases and at J to 3 bases, leaving 6 bases not matched to a gene. Germline V lookup: CDR1 MNHEY, CDR2 SVGAGI. DNA of the CDR3: TGTGCCAGCAGTTACTCGGGAGGACAGGGGATCTACGAGCAGTACTTC. Protein: CASSYSGGQGIYEQYF.

V is TRBV7-2 and J is TRBJ1-6; TRBD1 might be the D (6 bases). The CDR3 spans 19 residues. V was shortened by 2 bases and J by 8 bases, with 25 bases between the two germline ends. CDR1 is SGHTA and CDR2 is FQGNSA in the germline V gene. The CDR3 region is CASSLIPVSRGMGYSPLHF. As DNA, the CDR3 is TGTGCCAGCAGCTTAATCCCCGTAAGCAGGGGAATGGGCTATTCACCCCTCCACTTT.

The chain couples TRBV5-1 to TRBJ2-5, with TRBD1 matching over 9 bases. J lost 5 bases, V lost 5 bases, and 10 bases had no gene match. Germline values: CDR1 SGHRS, CDR2 YFSETQ. CDR3 length equals 15 residues. CDR3 coding DNA: TGCGCCAGCAGTTTCGGACAGGGGAGTCGGGAGACCCAGTACTTC. Its protein product is CASSFGQGSRETQYF.

The J gene is TRBJ1-1, the V gene TRBV29-1; no clear D. Trimming pared 3 bases from V and 1 base from J, leaving 6 bases between. CDR3 size: 12 residues. The germline CDR1 and CDR2 sequences are SQVTM and ANQGSEA. The CDR3 DNA is TGCAGCGTTGACAAGGGGAACACTGAAGCTTTCTTT. Protein sequence: CSVDKGNTEAFF.

The chain joins TRBV7-2 to TRBJ1-2; 8 bases match TRBD1. The CDR3 sequence is 18 residues long. CDR1 SGHTA and CDR2 FQGNSA come from the germline V gene. V dropped 7 bases and J dropped 5; count of bases not matched to a gene: 21. The CDR3 protein is CASTDSGTTGGFRYGYTF. Here the CDR3 DNA reads TGTGCCAGCACTGATAGTGGGACCACAGGGGGTTTTCGGTATGGCTACACCTTC.

The CDR3 region is CASAGFAQAYEQFF. The CDR3 nucleotides read TGTGCCAGCGCAGGTTTCGCACAAGCTTATGAGCAGTTCTTC. The chain employs TRBV6-5 and TRBJ2-1; D gene uncertain. V was pared by 8 bases and J by 8 bases, with 19 bases between. This CDR3 spans 14 amino acids. Germline V gene lookup returns CDR1 MNHEY and CDR2 SVGAGI.

The CDR3 DNA is TGTGCCAGCAGCCAAGGGGGGGCGGAGACCCAGTACTTC. Translating gives CASSQGGAETQYF. The genes are TRBV14 and TRBJ2-5; D assignment may be TRBD1 or TRBD2 (6 bases each). Deletions cut 1 base from V and 5 bases from J, with 8 bases between. Germline V lookup: CDR1 SGHDN, CDR2 FVKESK. CDR3 length: 13 amino acids.

This chain connects TRBV9 to TRBJ2-1, with D perhaps TRBD2 (6 bases). V was cut by 0 bases and J by 1 base, with 11 bases left in between. Germline CDR1 SGDLS, CDR2 YYNGEE. The CDR3 consists of 16 residues. This chain's CDR3 is CASSVVGGASYNEQFF. CDR3 sequence (DNA): TGTGCCAGCAGCGTAGTTGGCGGGGCTTCCTACAATGAGCAGTTCTTC.

The CDR3 DNA sequence: TGTGCCAGCATGGTGGCCTGGGGACTAAGCTCTGGAAACACCATATATTTT. This gives the protein CASMVAWGLSSGNTIYF. The V gene is TRBV28, the J gene TRBJ1-3; a possible D gene is TRBD1 (5 bases). Germline V CDR1 and CDR2: MDHEN, SYDVKM. The CDR3 sequence is 17 residues long. The germline V and J ends were trimmed by 7 bases and 0 bases, with 19 bases remaining between them. Complete variable domain (other parts from reference TRBV28 and TRBJ1-3): DVKVTQSSRYLVKRTGEKVFLECVQDMDHENMFWYRQDPGLGLRLIYFSYDVKMKEKGDIPEGYSVSREKKERFSLILESASTNQTSMYLCASMVAWGLSSGNTIYFGEGSWLTVV.